This T cell receptor beta chain was identified during a study of T cells in Graves' hyperthyroidism and ophthalmopathy. Across the whole study: Staff took peripheral blood when the initial diagnosis was made, before any treatment began.

The CDR3 spans 15 residues. The V gene's germline CDR1 is SGHVS and CDR2 FNYEAQ. The V segment lost 7 bases and the J segment 0 bases; nucleotides outside the gene matches: 6. Among ophthalmopathy patients, the Clinical Activity Score reached at least 3, the NOSPECS grade reached at least 4, and duration remained under 3 months. Together with thyroid ultrasound, orbital computed tomography, serum thyroxine and TRAb, clinical symptoms were used for diagnoses. The source material, RNA transcripts, was used to amplify TCR beta CDR3 regions. With the HTBI primer set, the TCR CDR3 went through a first round of RT-PCR. One entry per CDR3 protein results from TCRdb running MiXCR on the multiplex PCR reads. Altogether a few hundred thousand distinct CDR3 sequences are present, approximately 15% being singletons, with the ten largest covering over 50%.

The chain couples TRBV7-6 to TRBJ2-3, with TRBD1 identical over 8 bases. Sequencing was done on a sample of blood. This receptor was identified in a woman aged 55 to 70 with Graves' ophthalmopathy. CDR3 in DNA: TGTGCCAGCACTCGGGACAGGATAAGCACAGATACGCAGTATTTT. Amino acid sequence: CASTRDRISTDTQYF.